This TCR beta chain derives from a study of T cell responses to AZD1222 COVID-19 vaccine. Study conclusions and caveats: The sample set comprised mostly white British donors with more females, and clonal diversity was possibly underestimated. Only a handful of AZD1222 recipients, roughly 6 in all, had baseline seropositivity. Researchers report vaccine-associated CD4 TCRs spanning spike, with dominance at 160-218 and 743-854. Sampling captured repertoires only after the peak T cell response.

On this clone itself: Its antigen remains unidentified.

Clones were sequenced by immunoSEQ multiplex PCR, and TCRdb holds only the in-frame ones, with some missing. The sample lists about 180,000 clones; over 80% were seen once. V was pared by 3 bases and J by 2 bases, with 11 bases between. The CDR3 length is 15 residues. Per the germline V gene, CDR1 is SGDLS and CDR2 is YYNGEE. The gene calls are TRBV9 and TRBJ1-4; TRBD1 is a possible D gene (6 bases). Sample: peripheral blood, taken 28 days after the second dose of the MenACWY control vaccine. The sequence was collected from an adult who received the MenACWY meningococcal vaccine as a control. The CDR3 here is CASSGLGGTNEKLFF. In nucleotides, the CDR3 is TGTGCCAGCAGCGGATTAGGGGGGACTAATGAAAAACTGTTTTTT.